The sample holds one count of the clone carrying this TCR beta chain. This sample stems from a study of shared clonotypes between healthy human individuals. Turning to the study itself: Contributing individuals were a couple of females and three males aged 18 to 49.

Original methodology: With immunoSEQ giving junction-only sequences and no quality scores, filtering differed. Generated by immunoSEQ multiplex PCR, the TCRdb table keeps only in-frame clones and is missing some. That table gives V, J and clone size, and the DNA gave D and trimming. The data hold some 2 million clones, with around 95% observed a single time. CDR1 ENHRY and CDR2 SYGVKD come from the germline V gene. The V gene lost 5 bases and the J gene lost 4 bases, with 6 bases spanning the gap. The CDR3 has 12 residues. Sequences were obtained from naive CD4+ T cells sorted from blood. Sample subset: CD45RA+ positively selected. This TCR came from a man aged 18 to 29 in good health. The rearrangement uses TRBV10-3 and TRBJ1-3; D remains ambiguous. The chain's CDR3 is CAISNAGNTIYF. CDR3 in DNA: TGTGCCATCAGTAATGCGGGAAACACCATATATTTT.